This TCR beta chain was recovered during a study of neurological immune-mediated disorders. 5'RACE employing 10-nucleotide random UMIs yielded the cDNA. Via MiXCR, TCRdb re-called the 5' RACE reads, giving one row per CDR3 protein. The sample shows around 50,000 distinct CDR3 sequences, 16% of them seen only once. The unsorted libraries were made from 2 million PBMCs kept at -80 C. This CDR3 comprises 12 residues. In germline, CDR1 is LNHDA, CDR2 SQIVND (reference sequence). V lost 6 bases, J lost 1 base, and 6 bases lay in between. Sequencing was performed on PBMCs. The receptor was isolated from a man aged 55 to 69 in good health. This sequence joins TRBV19 and TRBJ1-1; no firm D call. The CDR3 protein is CASRQKNTEAFF. CDR3 coding DNA: TGTGCCAGTAGGCAGAAGAACACTGAAGCTTTCTTT. The complete variable domain, with remaining parts taken from reference TRBV19 and TRBJ1-1, reads DGGITQSPKYLFRKEGQNVTLSCEQNLNHDAMYWYRQDPGQGLRLIYYSQIVNDFQKGDIAEGYSVSREKKESFPLTVTSAQKNPTAFYLCASRQKNTEAFFGQGTRLTVV.